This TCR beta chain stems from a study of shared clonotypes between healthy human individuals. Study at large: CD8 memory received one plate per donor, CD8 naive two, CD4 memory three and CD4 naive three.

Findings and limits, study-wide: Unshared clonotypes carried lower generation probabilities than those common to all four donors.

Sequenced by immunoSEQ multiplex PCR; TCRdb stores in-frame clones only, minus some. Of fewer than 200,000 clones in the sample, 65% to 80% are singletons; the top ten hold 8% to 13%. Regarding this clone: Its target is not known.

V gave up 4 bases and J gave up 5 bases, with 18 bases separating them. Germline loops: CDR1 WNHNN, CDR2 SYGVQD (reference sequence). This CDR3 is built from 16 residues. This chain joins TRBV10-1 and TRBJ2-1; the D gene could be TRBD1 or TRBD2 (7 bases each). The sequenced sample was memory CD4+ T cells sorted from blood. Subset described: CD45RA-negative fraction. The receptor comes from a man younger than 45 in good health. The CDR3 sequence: CASSVGGGQSHNEQFF. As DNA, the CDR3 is TGCGCCAGCAGTGTTGGGGGGGGACAGTCGCACAATGAGCAGTTCTTC.